A selection of T cell receptor beta chains follows, all from one sample in a study of T cell responses to AZD1222 COVID-19 vaccine. Profiling relied on immunoSEQ multiplex PCR, and the TCRdb table lists in-frame clones only, not all of them. The sample has over 100,000 clones, approximately 93% seen once; the top ten hold 4% to 5%. The specimen comprised peripheral blood, sampled on day 0 of AZD1222 vaccination. The receptors here all came from an adult in good health. The conserved cysteine and the conserved F or W are not part of the CDR3 here. A D gene is named only where the DNA matches it firmly.

J | D | V | CDR3
TRBJ1-2 | - | TRBV4-3 | ASSQDRDLGYGYT
TRBJ1-5 | TRBD1 | TRBV12-5 | ASGSAEGTGVLNQPQH
TRBJ2-1 | TRBD1 | TRBV19 | ASRGQGSYNEQF
TRBJ1-4 | - | TRBV6-2/TRBV6-3 | ASSFETATNEKLF
TRBJ2-7 | - | TRBV18 | ASSPEGPPSYEQY
TRBJ1-2 | TRBD1 | TRBV3-1/TRBV3-2 | ASSQTEGGAGGYT
TRBJ2-7 | TRBD2 | TRBV19 | ASSIMAGGTAYEQY
TRBJ1-3 | - | TRBV10-3 | AISEPDRRRNTIY
TRBJ1-2 | TRBD1 | TRBV5-1 | ASSFDPGTGDGYT
TRBJ2-7 | - | TRBV6-1 | ASSEAGGQIFAYEQY
TRBJ1-1 | TRBD1 | TRBV6-1 | ASSERTGIQAF
TRBJ2-7 | TRBD1 | TRBV6-5 | ASSYSGQADNEQY
TRBJ2-5 | TRBD1 | TRBV7-6 | ASSSRQGARETQY
TRBJ1-5 | TRBD1 | TRBV6-1 | ASSEGTGGGNQPQH
TRBJ2-1 | TRBD2 | TRBV5-1 | ASSLVAGGSYNEQF
TRBJ1-1 | - | TRBV7-2 | ASFSLGRRGNTEAF
TRBJ1-1 | - | TRBV3-1/TRBV3-2 | ASSLANTEAF
TRBJ1-1 | TRBD1 | TRBV9 | ASSVVRQGHTEAF
TRBJ1-2 | - | TRBV5-4 | ASSLVRANYGYT
TRBJ1-5 | - | TRBV19 | ASADGRGSNQPQH
TRBJ1-1 | TRBD1 | TRBV7-2 | ASSSSAIPGGSGTF
TRBJ1-3 | TRBD1 | TRBV6-5 | ASRKQGSGNTIY
TRBJ1-1 | - | TRBV9 | ASSVAGYTEAF
TRBJ1-6 | - | TRBV13 | ASSLGLSGRQPLH
TRBJ1-1 | - | TRBV11-2 | ASSLDPGQTEAF
TRBJ1-2 | - | TRBV29-1 | SVTRGGGYT
TRBJ1-5 | - | TRBV30 | AWSGLQRNQPQH
TRBJ1-5 | - | TRBV19 | ASKGRLGGGSNQPQH
TRBJ1-5 | - | TRBV6-2/TRBV6-3 | ASSYSKTGNQPQH
TRBJ2-3 | TRBD2 | TRBV30 | AWSGLAGARDTQY
TRBJ1-2 | - | TRBV30 | AWSVQNPSGYT
TRBJ1-6 | - | TRBV28 | ASSTPDSNSPLH
TRBJ2-7 | TRBD1 | TRBV9 | ASSPRPGRDSYEQY
TRBJ1-2 | - | TRBV27 | ASSLQGYGYT
TRBJ1-4 | - | TRBV7-9 | ASSQHDSGEKLF
TRBJ2-1 | - | TRBV19 | ASSKDGFSYNEQF
TRBJ2-2 | TRBD1 | TRBV28 | ASSPGDRHTGELF
TRBJ2-3 | - | TRBV5-4 | ASSPGGAGAADTQY
TRBJ2-2 | - | TRBV4-1 | ASSQDPLGIPNTGELF
TRBJ2-7 | TRBD2 | TRBV9 | ASSGSGDSRYEQY